The 31 T cell receptor beta chains below all came from one sample that was sequenced in a study of early T cells in non-severe SARS-CoV-2 infection. Using its own MiXCR run on the 5' RACE reads, TCRdb lists one record per CDR3 protein. The sample includes 74,000 or so distinct CDR3 sequences, 9.5% to 15% of them seen just once. Sequencing input: whole blood. The receptors stem from an adult who was a healthcare worker with PCR-confirmed SARS-CoV-2 infection or an uninfected control (not recorded which).

This clonotype was seen only a few times. The chain carries TRBV5-6 and TRBJ2-7, with 9 positions matching TRBD1. CDR3 length equals 14 residues. V gave up 8 bases and J gave up 7 bases; unmatched junction bases: 13. Per germline, CDR1 SGHDT and CDR2 YYEEEE. CDR3 DNA: TGTGCCAGTCAACCGGGACAGGGTAGATGGGAGCAGTACTTC. It is translated as CASQPGQGRWEQYF.

In this sample, this clonotype turned up many times. V usage is TRBV28 and J usage is TRBJ2-1, with 13 bases matching TRBD2. The germline CDR1 and CDR2 sequences are MDHEN and SYDVKM. Trimming at V came to 4 bases and at J to 8 bases, leaving 17 bases not matched to a gene. This CDR3 region has 19 residues. The CDR3 reads CASSYGIRSRLAGGHEQFF. Written as DNA, the CDR3 is TGTGCCAGCAGTTACGGAATTCGTTCGAGACTAGCGGGAGGTCATGAGCAGTTCTTC.

This clonotype was recorded a few times. This rearrangement joins TRBV12-3 or TRBV12-4 to TRBJ2-5; 7 nucleotides line up with TRBD1. J lost 1 base, V lost 2 bases, and 4 bases had no gene match. This CDR3 region has 15 residues. The CDR3 nucleotides read TGTGCCAGCAGTTTAAGACGGACAGGCCAAGAGACCCAGTACTTC. It yields the protein CASSLRRTGQETQYF.

This clonotype showed up many times. The rearrangement uses TRBV28 and TRBJ2-7, with D possibly TRBD2 on 7 matching bases. CDR3 length: 16 amino acids. Germline CDR1 reads MDHEN; CDR2 reads SYDVKM. Trimming left V 6 bases short and J 7 bases short, with 25 bases between. CDR3 in amino acids: CASRSTGLRDYREQYF. CDR3 nucleotides: TGTGCCAGCAGATCAACAGGGTTGAGGGACTACCGGGAGCAGTACTTC.

The chain uses TRBV6-2 or TRBV6-3 and TRBJ2-1; possibly TRBD2 for D (5 bases). The V and J ends lost 7 bases and 3 bases respectively, with 16 bases between them. CDR3 length equals 15 residues. Germline CDR1 MNHEY, CDR2 SVGEGT. In nucleotides, the CDR3 is TGTGCCAGCAACGAAGCGGTGGCATTCTACAATGAGCAGTTCTTC. It specifies CASNEAVAFYNEQFF.

This clonotype has more than one count but fewer than ten. The V call is TRBV6-2 or TRBV6-3, the J call TRBJ2-1; tentative D call: TRBD2 (6 bases). From germline, CDR1 is MNHEY and CDR2 SVGEGT. Trimming took 11 bases from V and 4 from J, leaving 18 bases between them. CDR3 length: 14 amino acids. The CDR3: CAVSLRGTYNEQFF. CDR3 DNA: TGTGCCGTATCGTTGAGAGGGACTTACAATGAGCAGTTCTTC.

V and J are TRBV10-3 and TRBJ1-1, with D maybe TRBD1 (5 bases). CDR1 ENHRY and CDR2 SYGVKD come from the germline V gene. Trimming removed 2 bases from V and 6 bases from J, with 10 bases in between. The CDR3 totals 13 residues. The CDR3 sequence: CAISESSGAEAFF. CDR3 DNA sequence: TGTGCCATCAGTGAGAGTTCGGGGGCTGAAGCTTTCTTT.

This clonotype showed up just a few times. This chain uses TRBV21-1 with TRBJ2-3; TRBD2, the table's D call, lacks a check against the DNA. TRBV21-1 is described as a pseudogene. The CDR3 spans 17 residues. The DNA for the CDR3 is TGTGCCAGCAGGGAAATGCCGATGGGGAGGGGAACAGATACGCAGTATTTT. Translated: CASREMPMGRGTDTQYF.

In this sample, this clonotype turned up a few times. As DNA, the CDR3 is TGTGCCAGCAGCTTATGGGACTACGAGCAGTACTTC. Protein product: CASSLWDYEQYF. The rearrangement links TRBV11-2 to TRBJ2-7; D unresolved. Trimming removed 2 bases from V and 3 bases from J, with 5 bases in between. From germline, CDR1 is SGHAT and CDR2 FQNNGV. The CDR3 is 12 residues long.

Ten or more counts support this clonotype. J is TRBJ2-5 and V is TRBV20-1, with TRBD2 matching 14 bases. The CDR3 spans 16 residues. Per the germline V gene, CDR1 is DFQATT and CDR2 is SNEGSKA (reference sequence). V lost 5 bases, J lost 4 bases, and 9 bases stayed unmatched. DNA of the CDR3: TGCAGTGCTTGGGCCGGGACTAGCGGGAGAAGAGAGACCCAGTACTTC. Its translation is CSAWAGTSGRRETQYF.

This clonotype occurred a few times. V and J are TRBV18 and TRBJ2-7, with 10 bases identical to TRBD1. Germline-derived CDR1 and CDR2 are KGHSH and LQKENI. J gave up 1 base and V 6 bases, and 6 bases lay outside the gene matches. The CDR3 is made up of 15 amino acids. The CDR3 loop reads CASSRGTGESYEQYF. The CDR3 coding sequence is TGTGCCAGCTCTCGAGGGACAGGGGAATCCTACGAGCAGTACTTC.

This clonotype appeared a few times. This chain joins TRBV27 and TRBJ2-7; 7 bases are a match to TRBD1. Germline V gene lookup returns CDR1 MNHEY and CDR2 SMNVEV (reference sequence). The CDR3 contains 13 residues. The ends lost 5 bases at V and 0 bases at J; junction bases unmatched: 1. The CDR3 nucleotides read TGTGCCAGCAGTACAGGGGCCTCCTACGAGCAGTACTTC. It codes for CASSTGASYEQYF.

This clonotype was found many times. The chain recombines TRBV19 with TRBJ2-5, with a possible D match to TRBD2 (5 bases). V was clipped by 4 bases and J by 5 bases, with 14 bases between them. This CDR3 is 14 amino acids long. Germline values: CDR1 LNHDA, CDR2 SQIVND (reference sequence). In DNA, the CDR3 is TGTGCCAGTAGTAAACGGACTCAACGGGAGACCCAGTACTTC. Its translation is CASSKRTQRETQYF. The full variable domain, completed using reference TRBV19 and TRBJ2-5, is DGGITQSPKYLFRKEGQNVTLSCEQNLNHDAMYWYRQDPGQGLRLIYYSQIVNDFQKGDIAEGYSVSREKKESFPLTVTSAQKNPTAFYLCASSKRTQRETQYFGPGTRLLVL.

This clonotype has only a few counts. This chain connects TRBV6-2 or TRBV6-3 to TRBJ1-1; no reliable D call. Trimming took 7 bases from V and 0 from J, leaving 18 bases between them. This CDR3 has 16 amino acids. The germline V gene has CDR1 MNHEY and CDR2 SVGEGT. The CDR3 coding sequence is TGTGCCAGCAATCCGGACCGGTCCCTCATGAACACTGAAGCTTTCTTT. It is translated as CASNPDRSLMNTEAFF.

In its sample, this clonotype was seen a few times. The chain couples TRBV6-1 to TRBJ2-2; D call uncertain. CDR1 is MNHNS and CDR2 is SASEGT in the germline V gene. V was trimmed by 3 bases and J by 2 bases, leaving 10 bases between them. The length of the CDR3 is 15 residues. As DNA, the CDR3 is TGTGCCAGCAGTGAGGAGACGGACAACACCGGGGAGCTGTTTTTT. Its protein product is CASSEETDNTGELFF.

This clonotype was picked up many times. The V call is TRBV3-1, the J call TRBJ1-2, with 9 bases aligning to TRBD1. The CDR3 has 16 amino acids. CDR1 is LGHDT, CDR2 YNNKEL, per germline (reference sequence). V gave up 6 bases and J gave up 0 bases; unmatched junction bases: 8. For the CDR3, the DNA is TGTGCCAGCAGACCGGACAGGGGCCCTACTAACTATGGCTACACCTTC. This gives the protein CASRPDRGPTNYGYTF.

This clonotype came up many times. The J gene is TRBJ2-3, the V gene TRBV18; D remains ambiguous. Germline assignment: CDR1 KGHSH and CDR2 LQKENI. This CDR3 has 13 amino acids. With 2 bases removed from V and 2 bases from J, the gap between germline ends came to 5 bases. This CDR3 reads CASSPVSTDTQYF. The CDR3 coding sequence is TGTGCCAGCTCACCAGTATCCACAGATACGCAGTATTTT.

The sample holds many counts of this clonotype. The chain joins TRBV7-2 to TRBJ2-3; 8 nucleotides align to TRBD2. The CDR3 is made up of 15 amino acids. V dropped 2 bases and J dropped 3; count of bases not matched to a gene: 4. The germline CDR1 and CDR2 sequences are SGHTA and FQGNSA. The CDR3 DNA is TGTGCCAGCAGCTTAACTAGCGGACCTACAGATACGCAGTATTTT. This translates into CASSLTSGPTDTQYF.

This clonotype has more than one count but fewer than ten. The J gene is TRBJ1-1, the V gene TRBV29-1; TRBD1 aligns across 11 bases. Unmatched junction bases numbered 13, after V lost 8 bases and J lost 5 bases. The CDR3 is 15 residues long. CDR1 is SQVTM and CDR2 is ANQGSEA in the germline V gene. The CDR3 loop reads CSSPRTGTGGTEAFF. In DNA, the CDR3 is TGCAGCTCCCCACGTACCGGGACAGGGGGGACTGAAGCTTTCTTT.

This clonotype was picked up many times. The chain employs TRBV2 and TRBJ2-1, with a tentative D call TRBD2 (5 bases). V lost 0 bases and J lost 1, with 16 bases in between. The germline V gene has CDR1 SNHLY and CDR2 FYNNEI. CDR3 length equals 18 residues. DNA for the CDR3: TGTGCCAGCAGTGAAGCCCCAGAAGGATCGGGGTCCTACAATGAGCAGTTCTTC. This gives the protein CASSEAPEGSGSYNEQFF.

This sequence joins TRBV5-1 and TRBJ1-1; D gene ambiguous. The CDR3 extends over 13 amino acids. Deletions cut 0 bases from V and 0 bases from J, with 3 bases between. Germline V gene sequence: CDR1 SGHRS, CDR2 YFSETQ. CDR3 DNA: TGCGCCAGCAGCTTGGTCATGAACACTGAAGCTTTCTTT. Protein product: CASSLVMNTEAFF.

This clonotype occurred many times. This chain joins TRBV12-3 or TRBV12-4 and TRBJ2-3, with D tentatively TRBD1 (5 bases). Trimming took 2 bases from V and 2 from J, leaving 8 bases between them. This CDR3 contains 14 residues. The CDR3 DNA reads TGTGCCAGCAGTTTAAGGGGATACACAGATACGCAGTATTTT. It yields the protein CASSLRGYTDTQYF.

This clonotype was seen at least ten times. The chain links TRBV24-1 to TRBJ2-2, with a weak D call TRBD2 (6 bases). CDR1 and CDR2 (germline): KGHDR, SFDVKD. Trimming took off 9 bases at V and 2 bases at J, with 18 bases between the two ends. This CDR3 region has 16 residues. CDR3 protein: CATSGGAVTNTGELFF. The DNA for the CDR3 is TGTGCCACCTCAGGCGGGGCAGTCACAAACACCGGGGAGCTGTTTTTT.

This clonotype was detected only a few times. The chain links TRBV29-1 to TRBJ1-1; D is possibly TRBD1 (6 bases). The germline CDR1 and CDR2 sequences are SQVTM and ANQGSEA. This CDR3 is built from 12 residues. V lost 5 bases, J lost 4 bases, and 11 bases lay in between. This chain's CDR3 is CSVRGLGTEAFF. The CDR3 coding sequence is TGCAGCGTTCGGGGGCTGGGCACTGAAGCTTTCTTT.

The chain links TRBV20-1 to TRBJ2-7; 11 positions agree with TRBD1. V was pared by 5 bases and J by 10 bases, with 7 bases of the junction left unmatched. The CDR3 has 12 residues. CDR1 and CDR2 from the germline V gene are DFQATT and SNEGSKA (reference sequence). The DNA for the CDR3 is TGCAGTGCTCCGGGACAGGGGGTAAATCAGTACTTC. This gives the protein CSAPGQGVNQYF.

This clonotype was counted many times. The CDR3 protein is CASSLSLNTEAFF. In DNA form, the CDR3 reads TGTGCCAGCAGTTTAAGCCTGAACACTGAAGCTTTCTTT. The chain recombines TRBV12-3 or TRBV12-4 with TRBJ1-1; D uncertain. Trimming pared 2 bases from V and 0 bases from J, leaving 4 bases between. The CDR3 is 13 amino acids.

This clonotype was counted ten times or more. The rearrangement uses TRBV28 and TRBJ2-3; TRBD2 aligns across 13 bases. The CDR3 contains 16 residues. CDR1 and CDR2 from the germline V gene are MDHEN and SYDVKM. The junction had 3 bases not matched to a gene; V was cut back by 2 bases and J by 4 bases. This CDR3 reads CASSLGLAGAADTQYF. The CDR3 DNA is TGTGCCAGCAGTTTAGGACTAGCGGGAGCGGCAGATACGCAGTATTTT.

This clonotype was found many times. The rearrangement joins TRBV6-5 to TRBJ2-7; 11 nucleotides line up with TRBD1. The germline V gene encodes CDR1 MNHEY and CDR2 SVGAGI. CDR3 length equals 16 residues. After removal of 5 bases from V and 3 bases from J, the junction contained 9 bases not matched to a gene. The CDR3 loop is CASSPTGTGGIYEQYF. The CDR3 DNA reads as TGTGCCAGCAGTCCCACCGGGACAGGGGGTATCTACGAGCAGTACTTC.

This clonotype has only a few counts. The chain joins TRBV18 to TRBJ1-6; D not certain. This CDR3 comprises 15 residues. Trimming took 2 bases from V and 0 from J, leaving 5 bases between them. Germline-derived CDR1 and CDR2 are KGHSH and LQKENI. CDR3 loop: CASSPSSSYNSPLHF. DNA of the CDR3: TGTGCCAGCTCACCATCTAGCTCCTATAATTCACCCCTCCACTTT.

The CDR3 DNA sequence: TGTGCCAGCAGTCAAAATCCTGGACAGGGGGGAGAGACCCAGTACTTC. It specifies CASSQNPGQGGETQYF. J is TRBJ2-5 and V is TRBV6-5; TRBD1 aligns across 10 bases. Germline V CDR1 and CDR2: MNHEY, SVGAGI. After removal of 5 bases from V and 4 bases from J, the junction contained 10 bases not matched to a gene. This CDR3 is built from 16 residues.

At least ten counts were recorded for this clonotype. The chain employs TRBV20-1 and TRBJ2-7; 9 nucleotides line up with TRBD2. CDR3 length equals 15 residues. Unmatched junction bases numbered 8, after V lost 3 bases and J lost 2 bases. Germline-derived CDR1 and CDR2 are DFQATT and SNEGSKA (reference sequence). CDR3 bases: TGCAGTGCTAGGCCACGACTAGCGGTTGCCTACGAGCAGTACTTC. Amino acids: CSARPRLAVAYEQYF.